Listed below are T cell receptor beta chains from one sample, sequenced in a study of T-cell memory formation after mild COVID-19. TCRdb reanalysed the 5' RACE reads using MiXCR and keeps one entry per CDR3 protein. The sample holds hundreds of thousands of distinct CDR3 sequences; around 20% are singletons and the top ten take about 8.8%. Source material: PBMCs or a T cell subset sorted from them (not recorded which). The origin of the receptors is an adult woman who had mild COVID-19 (a few samples of this study predate the infection). Cell type and time point are not known. Both conserved end residues are part of each CDR3. The order of the fields is CDR3 DNA, CDR3 protein, J gene, D gene, V gene, clone size. The D gene is left open where the match is weak. Where a row states a size, it is once, few, many or the class of an expanded clone; other rows omit it.

CDR3 DNA: TGTGCCAGCAGCTTAGCGGCGGGACAGGGAGCGCCTGAAGCTTTCTTT
CDR3 protein: CASSLAAGQGAPEAFF
J gene: TRBJ1-1
D gene: TRBD1
V gene: TRBV7-9
clone size: -

CDR3 DNA: TGTGCCAGCAGCTTAACGGGTTCAGCGGGGGGCTTAAATACGCAGTATTTT
CDR3 protein: CASSLTGSAGGLNTQYF
J gene: TRBJ2-3
D gene: TRBD2
V gene: TRBV7-3
clone size: few

CDR3 DNA: TGTGCCAGCAGTTTGACAGACGGGGAGAATCAGCCCCAGCATTTT
CDR3 protein: CASSLTDGENQPQHF
J gene: TRBJ1-5
D gene: -
V gene: TRBV27
clone size: few

CDR3 DNA: TGTGCCAGCAGCTCTCGACTAGCGGGGGGACAAGAGACCCAGTACTTC
CDR3 protein: CASSSRLAGGQETQYF
J gene: TRBJ2-5
D gene: TRBD2
V gene: TRBV6-2/TRBV6-3
clone size: -

CDR3 DNA: TGTGCCAGCAGCTTAGGACAGGGGGTGAATGAGCAGTTCTTC
CDR3 protein: CASSLGQGVNEQFF
J gene: TRBJ2-1
D gene: TRBD1
V gene: TRBV7-8
clone size: few

CDR3 DNA: TGTGCCAGCAGCAAAGGCCTTCCCCCTCGAGGAGGCTACACCTTC
CDR3 protein: CASSKGLPPRGGYTF
J gene: TRBJ1-2
D gene: -
V gene: TRBV21-1
clone size: -

CDR3 DNA: TGTGCCAGCAGCCAAGAAGAGACAGTGTTAACCGGCGAGCAGTACTTC
CDR3 protein: CASSQEETVLTGEQYF
J gene: TRBJ2-7
D gene: -
V gene: TRBV14
clone size: few

CDR3 DNA: TGTGCCAGCAGCTTGGAGCGTGGCTACACCTTC
CDR3 protein: CASSLERGYTF
J gene: TRBJ1-2
D gene: -
V gene: TRBV5-8
clone size: once

CDR3 DNA: TGTGCCAGCAGACCCCCGACGGGGGGGCCTAGCGGGGAGCTGTTTTTT
CDR3 protein: CASRPPTGGPSGELFF
J gene: TRBJ2-2
D gene: TRBD2
V gene: TRBV6-5
clone size: few

CDR3 DNA: TGTGCCAGCAGCCGAAGGGGCAAGTACGAGCAGTACTTC
CDR3 protein: CASSRRGKYEQYF
J gene: TRBJ2-7
D gene: -
V gene: TRBV11-3
clone size: few

CDR3 DNA: TGCAGCGTGGCGGGGGGGGCGGCCGGGGAGCTGTTTTTT
CDR3 protein: CSVAGGAAGELFF
J gene: TRBJ2-2
D gene: TRBD2
V gene: TRBV29-1
clone size: -

CDR3 DNA: TGTGCCAGCAGTCACGGGAGCTCTGGAAACACCATATATTTT
CDR3 protein: CASSHGSSGNTIYF
J gene: TRBJ1-3
D gene: -
V gene: TRBV6-6
clone size: few

CDR3 DNA: TGTGCCAGCAAAAGGACAGGAAACGAGCAGTACTTC
CDR3 protein: CASKRTGNEQYF
J gene: TRBJ2-7
D gene: TRBD1
V gene: TRBV12-3/TRBV12-4
clone size: few

CDR3 DNA: TGTGCCAGCAGCCAGTTGGGGGATCAGCCCCAGCATTTT
CDR3 protein: CASSQLGDQPQHF
J gene: TRBJ1-5
D gene: -
V gene: TRBV7-9
clone size: few

CDR3 DNA: TGTGCCAGCTCACCCCTGGCCGGGGATGAGCAGTTCTTC
CDR3 protein: CASSPLAGDEQFF
J gene: TRBJ2-1
D gene: -
V gene: TRBV18
clone size: -

CDR3 DNA: TGTGCCAGCAGTCCTTTTAAGACAGGGGAATCTTTCTTT
CDR3 protein: CASSPFKTGESFF
J gene: TRBJ1-1
D gene: TRBD1
V gene: TRBV27
clone size: -

CDR3 DNA: TGTGCCAGCAGTTACGGGGCAGTCTTCTACGAGCAGTACTTC
CDR3 protein: CASSYGAVFYEQYF
J gene: TRBJ2-7
D gene: -
V gene: TRBV12-3/TRBV12-4
clone size: few

CDR3 DNA: TGCGCCAGCAGCCAAAGGAAGACAGGGTTCGATCAGCTGTTTTTT
CDR3 protein: CASSQRKTGFDQLFF
J gene: TRBJ2-2
D gene: TRBD1
V gene: TRBV4-3
clone size: -

CDR3 DNA: TGTGCCAGCAGTTACGGATCCGACGGATCTAGCAATCAGCCCCAGCATTTT
CDR3 protein: CASSYGSDGSSNQPQHF
J gene: TRBJ1-5
D gene: -
V gene: TRBV6-2/TRBV6-3
clone size: few

CDR3 DNA: TGTGCCAGCAGCCCTCGACTGGGCGGGAGGGTCGCAGGCGACGAGCAGTACTTC
CDR3 protein: CASSPRLGGRVAGDEQYF
J gene: TRBJ2-7
D gene: TRBD2
V gene: TRBV7-9
clone size: few

CDR3 DNA: TGCAGTGCTAGGGAACTAGCGGGAGACTTAGATACGCAGTATTTT
CDR3 protein: CSARELAGDLDTQYF
J gene: TRBJ2-3
D gene: TRBD2
V gene: TRBV20-1
clone size: -

CDR3 DNA: TGTGCCAGCAGCCGCGGGGACGGCGATGGCTACACCTTC
CDR3 protein: CASSRGDGDGYTF
J gene: TRBJ1-2
D gene: -
V gene: TRBV3-1
clone size: -

CDR3 DNA: TGTGCCAGCTCACCACCTAGTTACTCCTACGAGCAGTACTTC
CDR3 protein: CASSPPSYSYEQYF
J gene: TRBJ2-7
D gene: -
V gene: TRBV18
clone size: few

CDR3 DNA: TGCAGCGTTGACGGGGCTGAAGCTTTCTTT
CDR3 protein: CSVDGAEAFF
J gene: TRBJ1-1
D gene: -
V gene: TRBV29-1
clone size: -

CDR3 DNA: TGTGCCAGCAGCATCGACAAGGCGGAGACCCAGTACTTC
CDR3 protein: CASSIDKAETQYF
J gene: TRBJ2-5
D gene: -
V gene: TRBV11-2
clone size: few

CDR3 DNA: TGTGCCAGCAGCCCTAGCGGGGGTAGCACAGATACGCAGTATTTT
CDR3 protein: CASSPSGGSTDTQYF
J gene: TRBJ2-3
D gene: TRBD2
V gene: TRBV13
clone size: many

CDR3 DNA: TGTGCCAGCAGGGTAGCGGGAGGGCCGAATACGCAGTATTTT
CDR3 protein: CASRVAGGPNTQYF
J gene: TRBJ2-3
D gene: TRBD2
V gene: TRBV12-3/TRBV12-4
clone size: -

CDR3 DNA: TGTGCCAGCAGCTCCATTTTCTACGAGCAGTACTTC
CDR3 protein: CASSSIFYEQYF
J gene: TRBJ2-7
D gene: -
V gene: TRBV5-6
clone size: -

CDR3 DNA: TGTGCCAGCAGCCCCCCGGGACAGGGGAATCAGCCCCAGCATTTT
CDR3 protein: CASSPPGQGNQPQHF
J gene: TRBJ1-5
D gene: TRBD1
V gene: TRBV7-9
clone size: -

CDR3 DNA: TGTGCCAGCAGTTTGGACGGGGCCAACGTCCTGACTTTC
CDR3 protein: CASSLDGANVLTF
J gene: TRBJ2-6
D gene: -
V gene: TRBV12-3/TRBV12-4
clone size: few

CDR3 DNA: TGTGCCAGCAGCCTAATACTCGGACAGGGTTTGGACTATGGCTACACCTTC
CDR3 protein: CASSLILGQGLDYGYTF
J gene: TRBJ1-2
D gene: TRBD1
V gene: TRBV6-2/TRBV6-3
clone size: -

CDR3 DNA: TGCGCCAGCAGCCATCTGGGGCGGACTATAGATAGGGGGGAGACCCAGTACTTC
CDR3 protein: CASSHLGRTIDRGETQYF
J gene: TRBJ2-5
D gene: -
V gene: TRBV4-1
clone size: -

CDR3 DNA: TGTGCCAGCAGCTTAGGTCCATCCTACGAAGCTTTCTTT
CDR3 protein: CASSLGPSYEAFF
J gene: TRBJ1-1
D gene: -
V gene: TRBV7-3
clone size: -

CDR3 DNA: TGTGCCAGCATGCCTTTCCACTTTGGACAGGGAAGAAACACTGAAGCTTTCTTT
CDR3 protein: CASMPFHFGQGRNTEAFF
J gene: TRBJ1-1
D gene: TRBD1
V gene: TRBV10-3
clone size: once

CDR3 DNA: TGTGCCAGCAGCCCGCGACTGGATTCAAACATTCAGTACTTC
CDR3 protein: CASSPRLDSNIQYF
J gene: TRBJ2-4
D gene: -
V gene: TRBV9
clone size: -

CDR3 DNA: TGCAGTGCTAGAGGGGGGAAAAATGAAAAACTGTTTTTT
CDR3 protein: CSARGGKNEKLFF
J gene: TRBJ1-4
D gene: -
V gene: TRBV20-1
clone size: -

CDR3 DNA: TGTGCCAGCAGAGACAGGGAGTTCGACGAGCAGTACTTC
CDR3 protein: CASRDREFDEQYF
J gene: TRBJ2-7
D gene: TRBD1
V gene: TRBV27
clone size: -

CDR3 DNA: TGCGCCAGCAGCGTCGGGACAGGGGTGGACGGGGAGCTGTTTTTT
CDR3 protein: CASSVGTGVDGELFF
J gene: TRBJ2-2
D gene: TRBD1
V gene: TRBV5-1
clone size: -

CDR3 DNA: TGTGCCAGCAGTTCCGGGACGGCCGCCACTGAAGCTTTCTTT
CDR3 protein: CASSSGTAATEAFF
J gene: TRBJ1-1
D gene: -
V gene: TRBV7-9
clone size: few

CDR3 DNA: TGTGCCAGTAGTATCAAGCGTGGAGAGACCCAGTACTTC
CDR3 protein: CASSIKRGETQYF
J gene: TRBJ2-5
D gene: -
V gene: TRBV19
clone size: many

CDR3 DNA: TGTGCCAGCAGCTTCCTAGCGGGGAGCTCCTACAATGAGCAGTTCTTC
CDR3 protein: CASSFLAGSSYNEQFF
J gene: TRBJ2-1
D gene: TRBD2
V gene: TRBV5-4
clone size: few

CDR3 DNA: TGTGCCAGCAGTTTGGGGCTTTCCTATGGCTACACCTTC
CDR3 protein: CASSLGLSYGYTF
J gene: TRBJ1-2
D gene: -
V gene: TRBV6-6
clone size: -

CDR3 DNA: TGCGCCAGCAGCCAAGGCCTCCGGGGGTTTGATGAAGCTTTCTTT
CDR3 protein: CASSQGLRGFDEAFF
J gene: TRBJ1-1
D gene: -
V gene: TRBV4-1
clone size: -

CDR3 DNA: TGTGCCGATTGGGACAGCCAGTGTTACACTGAAGCTTTCTTT
CDR3 protein: CADWDSQCYTEAFF
J gene: TRBJ1-1
D gene: TRBD1
V gene: TRBV25-1
clone size: few

CDR3 DNA: -
CDR3 protein: CASSSSTGRNEKLFF
J gene: TRBJ1-4
D gene: -
V gene: TRBV7-8
clone size: -

CDR3 DNA: TGCGCCAGCAGCTTGGGTGGCAGGGAGATCTATGGCTACACCTTC
CDR3 protein: CASSLGGREIYGYTF
J gene: TRBJ1-2
D gene: -
V gene: TRBV5-1
clone size: few

CDR3 DNA: TGTGCCAGCAGCCATCGACTAGCGGGAACAGTCGGGGAGCTGTTTTTT
CDR3 protein: CASSHRLAGTVGELFF
J gene: TRBJ2-2
D gene: TRBD2
V gene: TRBV7-9
clone size: -

CDR3 DNA: TGCAGTGCTAGAGAGCCCCGTGGGCTAGCGGAGGGAAACATTCAGTACTTC
CDR3 protein: CSAREPRGLAEGNIQYF
J gene: TRBJ2-4
D gene: TRBD2
V gene: TRBV20-1
clone size: -

CDR3 DNA: TGTGCCAGCAGTTTGGGACAGGGGGTTTTGTACGAGCAGTACTTC
CDR3 protein: CASSLGQGVLYEQYF
J gene: TRBJ2-7
D gene: TRBD1
V gene: TRBV12-3/TRBV12-4
clone size: -

CDR3 DNA: TGTGCCAGCAGTTACTCGAGAGGGCCGTCCCCCTATGGCTACACCTTC
CDR3 protein: CASSYSRGPSPYGYTF
J gene: TRBJ1-2
D gene: -
V gene: TRBV6-5
clone size: -

CDR3 DNA: TGTGCCAGCAGCTTATCTATCGGGGGCAATCAGCCCCAGCATTTT
CDR3 protein: CASSLSIGGNQPQHF
J gene: TRBJ1-5
D gene: -
V gene: TRBV7-9
clone size: -

CDR3 DNA: TGTGCCGTCGGGAGTAACAATGAGCAGTTCTTC
CDR3 protein: CAVGSNNEQFF
J gene: TRBJ2-1
D gene: -
V gene: TRBV10-3
clone size: few

CDR3 DNA: TGTGCCAGCAGCCAAGATCGAATTTCAGGCTACAATCAGCCCCAGCATTTT
CDR3 protein: CASSQDRISGYNQPQHF
J gene: TRBJ1-5
D gene: -
V gene: TRBV4-2
clone size: few